The 29 T cell receptor beta chains below all came from one sample that was sequenced in a study of T-cell memory formation after mild COVID-19. A single record per CDR3 protein comes from TCRdb applying MiXCR to the 5' RACE reads. Seen here are 400,000 to 500,000 distinct CDR3 sequences, 15% to 20% observed once, and the top ten hold around 8%. The source material was PBMCs or a T cell subset sorted from them (not recorded which). The source of these receptors is an adult woman who had mild COVID-19 (a few samples of this study predate the infection). Cell type and time point are not known.

The chain combines TRBV19 with TRBJ2-2; D not resolved. The V end was cut by 8 bases, the J end by 1 base, with 17 bases between. This CDR3 is 16 amino acids long. Germline V gives CDR1 LNHDA, CDR2 SQIVND (reference sequence). The CDR3 DNA reads TGTGCCAGTTCACCTCGGAAAGAAATGAACACCGGGGAGCTGTTTTTT. It codes for CASSPRKEMNTGELFF.

In the case of this clonotype: At one end, the junction sequence differs from germline, possibly due to a read error. The chain combines TRBV4-2 with TRBJ1-2; no firm D call. CDR1 and CDR2 from the germline V gene are LGHNA and YNFKEQ. This CDR3 spans 15 amino acids. The CDR3, as DNA: TGTGGCAGCAGCCAAGATCGGACGTTTAACTATGGCTACACCTTC. This encodes CGSSQDRTFNYGYTF.

The chain couples TRBV6-5 to TRBJ2-7; 8 positions agree with TRBD2. The CDR3 loop spans 15 amino acids. Germline CDR1 is MNHEY and CDR2 is SVGAGI. After removal of 9 bases from V and 3 bases from J, the junction contained 13 bases not matched to a gene. The CDR3 spells CASSVVGGVGYEQYF. In DNA form, the CDR3 reads TGTGCCAGTTCCGTAGTCGGGGGGGTAGGCTACGAGCAGTACTTC.

The sample holds one count of this clonotype. The V call is TRBV20-1, the J call TRBJ2-1, with 10 bases matching TRBD2. V was clipped by 5 bases and J by 6 bases; unmatched bases: 7. Germline CDR1 reads DFQATT; CDR2 reads SNEGSKA (reference sequence). The CDR3 loop spans 14 amino acids. In nucleotides, the CDR3 is TGCAGTGCTCCGAGCGGGAGGGCCATCAATGAGCAGTTCTTC. Translation gives CSAPSGRAINEQFF.

This clonotype was counted between two and nine times. This chain links TRBV5-4 with TRBJ2-2; D may be TRBD1 (6 bases). Germline CDR1 SGHNT, CDR2 YYREEE (reference sequence). This CDR3 is built from 16 residues. V dropped 4 bases and J dropped 0 bases, with 13 bases sitting between them. CDR3 in DNA: TGTGCCAGCAGCAAGGACAGAAGTCCGAACACCGGGGAGCTGTTTTTT. The encoded protein is CASSKDRSPNTGELFF.

This clonotype was seen more than once but under ten times. The V call is TRBV20-1, the J call TRBJ2-7; a possible D gene is TRBD2 (5 bases). Between the trimmed V and J ends, which lost 3 bases and 6 bases, there was a span of 12 bases. This CDR3 is 12 amino acids long. CDR1 is DFQATT, CDR2 SNEGSKA, per germline (reference sequence). The DNA for the CDR3 is TGCAGTGCTAGTGAGGGAATGGCCGAGCAGTACTTC. Translated: CSASEGMAEQYF.

The chain carries TRBV7-6 and TRBJ2-7; 14 bases align to TRBD2. Per the germline V gene, CDR1 is SGHVS and CDR2 is FNYEAQ. With 3 bases clipped from V and 3 bases from J, the junction kept 1 base outside the gene matches. CDR3 length equals 15 residues. The CDR3 DNA is TGTGCCAGCAGCTTTGGGACTAGCGGGGGCTACGAGCAGTACTTC. This gives the protein CASSFGTSGGYEQYF.

This clonotype has only a few counts. The genes are TRBV19 and TRBJ1-5; D gene uncertain. Germline V gene data show CDR1 as LNHDA and CDR2 as SQIVND (reference sequence). Trimming pared 4 bases from V and 3 bases from J, leaving 7 bases between. CDR3 length: 13 amino acids. The CDR3 spells CASSTGFNQPQHF. CDR3 in DNA: TGTGCCAGTAGTACGGGGTTCAATCAGCCCCAGCATTTT.

This clonotype was counted ten times or more. The chain combines TRBV12-3 or TRBV12-4 with TRBJ2-7; D is possibly TRBD1 (5 bases). V shed 5 bases and J shed 2 bases, with 10 bases lying between them. This CDR3 is built from 13 residues. The CDR3 DNA follows: TGTGCCAGCAGTGGGGCGTCGGCCTACGAGCAGTACTTC. Protein: CASSGASAYEQYF.

The rearrangement uses TRBV24-1 and TRBJ2-3; 9 bases are a match to TRBD1. The germline gives CDR1 KGHDR, CDR2 SFDVKD. There are 15 residues in the CDR3. The junction had 9 bases not matched to a gene; V was cut back by 8 bases and J by 4 bases. Here the CDR3 reads CATKKGQGRPDTQYF. The CDR3 DNA follows: TGTGCCACCAAGAAGGGACAGGGTCGTCCAGATACGCAGTATTTT.

The chain carries TRBV7-8 and TRBJ2-2; 9 nucleotides agree with TRBD1. With 7 bases clipped from V and 5 bases from J, the junction kept 8 bases outside the gene matches. Germline V gene lookup returns CDR1 SGHVS and CDR2 FQNEAQ. This CDR3 is 15 amino acids long. CDR3 sequence reads: CASIKTGGGTGELFF. For the CDR3, the DNA is TGTGCCAGCATCAAGACAGGGGGAGGAACCGGGGAGCTGTTTTTT.

This clonotype was seen a handful of times. The V call is TRBV27, the J call TRBJ2-1; unclear D gene. This CDR3 contains 11 residues. V lost 8 bases to trimming and J lost 6 bases, with 8 bases between them. From germline, CDR1 is MNHEY and CDR2 SMNVEV (reference sequence). This chain's CDR3 is CASGFGNEQFF. CDR3 nucleotide sequence: TGTGCCAGCGGCTTCGGCAATGAGCAGTTCTTC.

This clonotype was observed a single time. Given the absence of the conserved phenylalanine or tryptophan at the CDR3 end, a read error is likely. The DNA is left out, because the CDR3 cannot be placed on it with certainty; the CDR3 is given as TCRdb lists it. The gene calls are TRBV3-1 and TRBJ1-2; the table's D gene call, TRBD1, was not cross checked with the DNA. Germline values: CDR1 LGHDT, CDR2 YNNKEL (reference sequence). The CDR3 is 8 amino acids in total, end residues counted. The CDR3 sequence: CASNLGTD.

The table lists this clonotype with a few counts. V gene TRBV29-1 combines with J gene TRBJ2-7; D perhaps matches TRBD1 (6 bases). V lost 6 bases and J 0 bases, leaving 12 bases between the germline ends. Germline assignment: CDR1 SQVTM and CDR2 ANQGSEA. This CDR3 is built from 13 residues. In nucleotides, the CDR3 is TGCAGCGTAGAGGGACAAGCCTCCTACGAGCAGTACTTC. Encoded protein: CSVEGQASYEQYF.

This clonotype has more than one count but fewer than ten. The rearrangement joins TRBV2 to TRBJ1-2; D gene uncertain. Germline CDR1 is SNHLY and CDR2 is FYNNEI. The CDR3 runs to 13 residues. V was trimmed by 0 bases and J by 6 bases, leaving 8 bases between them. CDR3 bases: TGTGCCAGCAGTGAAGCACATTCCGATGGCTACACCTTC. This gives the protein CASSEAHSDGYTF.

The rearrangement joins TRBV2 to TRBJ2-5; D might be TRBD2 (5 bases). Germline values: CDR1 SNHLY, CDR2 FYNNEI. The V gene lost 3 bases and the J gene lost 4 bases, with 15 bases spanning the gap. This CDR3 comprises 15 residues. The CDR3 here is CASSEDRGEVETQYF. CDR3 DNA sequence: TGTGCCAGCAGTGAGGACCGGGGAGAGGTAGAGACCCAGTACTTC.

The chain employs TRBV27 and TRBJ2-7; a possible D gene is TRBD1 (5 bases). V lost 5 bases, J lost 1 base, and 9 bases lay in between. The V gene's germline CDR1 is MNHEY and CDR2 SMNVEV (reference sequence). This CDR3 has 13 residues. The CDR3 DNA follows: TGTGCCAGCAGTCGGACACGGTCCTACGAGCAGTACTTC. It is translated as CASSRTRSYEQYF.

This clonotype occurred a few times. The chain recombines TRBV3-1 with TRBJ1-2; D is ambiguous. The CDR3 covers 13 residues. The germline V gene has CDR1 LGHDT and CDR2 YNNKEL (reference sequence). V was cut by 1 base and J by 2 bases, with 5 bases left in between. The CDR3 region has the DNA TGTGCCAGCAGCCAAGCGGGGAACTATGGCTACACCTTC. Amino acid sequence: CASSQAGNYGYTF.

The rearrangement uses TRBV6-2 or TRBV6-3 and TRBJ2-1; 12 nucleotides align to TRBD2. V was clipped by 7 bases and J by 6 bases; unmatched bases: 7. The CDR3 sequence is 15 residues long. Germline lookup yields CDR1 MNHEY and CDR2 SVGEGT. The CDR3 DNA reads TGTGCCAGCACCACCGGACTAGCGGGGCCCAATGAGCAGTTCTTC. Residues: CASTTGLAGPNEQFF.

This clonotype was seen more than once but under ten times. The genes are TRBV11-3 and TRBJ1-2; the D gene is possibly TRBD1 (5 bases). The CDR3 length is 14 residues. Trimming shortened V by 5 bases and J by 8 bases, and 18 bases separated the two germline ends. Per germline, CDR1 SGHNT and CDR2 YENEEA. The CDR3 DNA is TGTGCCAGCAGCCCTTCGACGGGGCTTCCGGGCTACACCTTC. Protein: CASSPSTGLPGYTF.

The J gene is TRBJ2-1, the V gene TRBV4-1, with 9 bases matching TRBD2. The V segment lost 0 bases and the J segment 4 bases; nucleotides outside the gene matches: 4. CDR3 size: 16 residues. Germline-derived CDR1 and CDR2 are MGHRA and YSYEKL. CDR3 in amino acids: CASSQETTSGYNEQFF. As DNA, the CDR3 is TGCGCCAGCAGCCAAGAGACGACTAGCGGTTACAATGAGCAGTTCTTC.

This clonotype appeared a few times. The J gene is TRBJ2-1, the V gene TRBV2; 11 bases fit TRBD2. This CDR3 has 15 residues. Germline V gives CDR1 SNHLY, CDR2 FYNNEI. V trimming: 7 bases; J trimming: 8 bases; junction bases outside the gene matches: 10. For the CDR3, the DNA is TGTGCCAGCAAGTTAGCGGGAGGGCCGGTCGATGAGCAGTTCTTC. Translated, it gives CASKLAGGPVDEQFF.

This chain joins TRBV12-3 or TRBV12-4 and TRBJ2-2; D call uncertain. The CDR3 has 13 amino acids. The V gene lost 6 bases and the J gene lost 1 base, with 6 bases spanning the gap. CDR3 nucleotides: TGTGCCAGCAGGCCAAAGAACACCGGGGAGCTGTTTTTT. Residues: CASRPKNTGELFF.

The chain carries TRBV4-1 and TRBJ2-7, with 8 bases aligning to TRBD1. Trimming removed 1 base from V and 5 bases from J; junction bases left unmatched: 7. The germline gives CDR1 MGHRA, CDR2 YSYEKL. This CDR3 contains 15 residues. The CDR3 region has the DNA TGCGCCAGCAGCCAAGGGACAGGGTGGTCGGACGAGCAGTACTTC. Translation gives CASSQGTGWSDEQYF.

J is TRBJ2-3 and V is TRBV13, with unresolved D. CDR1 and CDR2 from the germline V gene are PRHDT and FYEKMQ (reference sequence). V shed 5 bases and J shed 2 bases, with 14 bases lying between them. CDR3 length equals 15 residues. The CDR3 DNA is TGTGCCAGCAGCCCGGACGGCACCCTCACAGATACGCAGTATTTT. Translated: CASSPDGTLTDTQYF.

The V call is TRBV6-2 or TRBV6-3, the J call TRBJ1-5; D is possibly TRBD1 (6 bases). The CDR3 is 15 residues long. The V end lost 6 bases, the J end lost 6 bases, and 18 bases lay between the germline ends. Germline V gene sequence: CDR1 MNHEY, CDR2 SVGEGT. Written as DNA, the CDR3 is TGTGCCAGCAGAGGAGAGGACAGCCGGATTCAGCCCCAGCATTTT. Amino acids: CASRGEDSRIQPQHF.

The chain links TRBV10-3 to TRBJ2-5; D unresolved. The CDR3 consists of 14 residues. CDR1 and CDR2 (germline): ENHRY, SYGVKD. Trimming stripped 0 bases from V and 4 bases from J, with 9 bases between. The CDR3 DNA is TGTGCCATCAGTGAGTCTGGAATAGGAGAGACCCAGTACTTC. Translated, it gives CAISESGIGETQYF.

V is TRBV5-5 and J is TRBJ1-4; tentatively, D is TRBD1 (6 bases). There are 16 residues in the CDR3. Trimming took 0 bases from V and 2 from J, leaving 11 bases between them. CDR1 and CDR2 from the germline V gene are SGHKS and YYEKEE (reference sequence). For the CDR3, the DNA is TGTGCCAGCAGCTTGGGGGGACACCCGACTAATGAAAAACTGTTTTTT. Translated: CASSLGGHPTNEKLFF.

This clonotype showed up just a few times. The chain links TRBV10-3 to TRBJ1-1; TRBD1 might be the D (6 bases). Germline V gives CDR1 ENHRY, CDR2 SYGVKD. The V gene lost 10 bases and the J gene lost 3 bases, with 12 bases spanning the gap. This CDR3 has 12 amino acids. CDR3 residues: CATTQGDTEAFF. The CDR3 DNA reads as TGTGCCACGACACAGGGTGACACTGAAGCTTTCTTT.